This T cell receptor (beta chain) was recorded in a study of T cells in Graves' hyperthyroidism and ophthalmopathy. Trimming pared 0 bases from V and 1 base from J, leaving 13 bases between. The CDR3 is 15 amino acids. CDR1 and CDR2 from the germline V gene are GTSNPN and SVGIG (reference sequence). RNA transcripts served as the template for amplifying TCR beta CDR3 regions. During a first-round RT-PCR of the TCR CDR3, the HTBI primer set was used. In TCRdb, the multiplex PCR reads were re-called with MiXCR into one record per CDR3 protein. This sample has about 700,000 distinct CDR3 sequences, with 14% found just once. This clonotype appeared many times.

The sample consisted of blood. The chain is built from TRBV30 and TRBJ2-7; no definite D call. The clonotype comes from a woman aged 18-30 years with Graves' hyperthyroidism. CDR3 residues: CAWSVHRQESYEQYF. The CDR3, as DNA: TGTGCCTGGAGTGTACATAGGCAGGAGTCCTACGAGCAGTACTTC.